These 8 T cell receptor beta chains were all obtained from the same sample, sequenced in a study of T cell repertoires in cytomegalovirus infection. TCRdb re-called the reads with MiXCR, one entry per CDR3 protein. The table has about 830,000 distinct CDR3 sequences, 32% seen once. These receptors lack a known antigen. Sample: cultured CD8+ T cells from PBMCs, taken from culture after CMV antigen stimulation. These receptor sequences come from a human donor in good health (CMV status not recorded). Some clones in this sample may be carry-over from other donors' samples.

In this sample, this clonotype turned up many times. The rearrangement joins TRBV7-2 to TRBJ2-1; the D gene is possibly TRBD2 (6 bases). Between the trimmed V and J ends, which lost 0 bases and 7 bases, there was a span of 19 bases. The CDR3 is made up of 17 amino acids. Germline V gene sequence: CDR1 SGHTA, CDR2 FQGNSA. The CDR3 is CASSLAVGRGWVNEQFF. CDR3 sequence (DNA): TGTGCCAGCAGCTTAGCGGTGGGACGGGGGTGGGTTAATGAGCAGTTCTTC.

This clonotype was counted between two and nine times. The chain carries TRBV5-6 and TRBJ1-2, with D tentatively TRBD1 (5 bases). Germline lookup yields CDR1 SGHDT and CDR2 YYEEEE. The V gene lost 2 bases and the J gene lost 3 bases, with 11 bases spanning the gap. The CDR3 contains 14 residues. CDR3 in DNA: TGTGCCAGCAGCTTCCCGGACAACGACTATGGCTACACCTTC. Translation: CASSFPDNDYGYTF.

The chain uses TRBV24-1 and TRBJ2-6; maybe TRBD2 (6 bases). Germline CDR1 and CDR2: KGHDR and SFDVKD. The CDR3 has 15 residues. The V end lost 8 bases, the J end lost 2 bases, and 12 bases lay between the germline ends. The CDR3 DNA follows: TGTGCCACCATGGCAGGGAGGCCTGGGGCCAACGTCCTGACTTTC. It is translated as CATMAGRPGANVLTF.

This clonotype was observed a handful of times. The chain recombines TRBV7-9 with TRBJ2-7; D assignment may be TRBD1 or TRBD2 (5 bases each). CDR1 is SEHNR and CDR2 is FQNEAQ in the germline V gene (reference sequence). There are 14 residues in the CDR3. Between the trimmed V and J ends, which lost 5 bases and 1 base, there was a span of 12 bases. The CDR3 here is CASSPRDGSYEQYV. In DNA, the CDR3 is TGTGCCAGCAGCCCACGGGACGGATCCTACGAGCAGTACGTC.

This clonotype was recorded at least ten times. The V call is TRBV7-2, the J call TRBJ1-3, with D perhaps TRBD1 (5 bases). The CDR3 has 13 amino acids. Germline V gene data show CDR1 as SGHTA and CDR2 as FQGNSA. V gave up 3 bases and J gave up 7 bases, with 10 bases separating them. CDR3 residues: CASSLVRGNTIYF. Here the CDR3 DNA reads TGTGCCAGCAGCTTGGTTCGGGGCAACACCATATATTTT. Using reference TRBV7-2 and TRBJ1-3 for the parts outside the CDR3, the full variable domain is GAGVSQSPSNKVTEKGKDVELRCDPISGHTALYWYRQSLGQGLEFLIYFQGNSAPDKSGLPSDRFSAERTGGSVSTLTIQRTQQEDSAVYLCASSLVRGNTIYFGEGSWLTVV.

This sequence joins TRBV7-9 and TRBJ1-5; 8 nucleotides agree with TRBD1. V lost 5 bases, J lost 5 bases, and 8 bases stayed unmatched. This CDR3 has 15 amino acids. The germline gives CDR1 SEHNR, CDR2 FQNEAQ (reference sequence). The CDR3 region has the DNA TGTGCCAGCAGCACGACAGGGGATCTCCATCAGCCCCAGCATTTT. Amino acids: CASSTTGDLHQPQHF.

For the CDR3, the DNA is TGTGCCAGCAGGAAAGACAGGGAACCTGGCTACACCTTC. Its translation is CASRKDREPGYTF. The gene calls are TRBV6-5 and TRBJ1-2, with 7 bases matching TRBD1. CDR3 length: 13 amino acids. Per the germline V gene, CDR1 is MNHEY and CDR2 is SVGAGI. The trim removed 6 bases at V and 7 bases at J, leaving 8 bases unmatched.

The genes are TRBV6-5 and TRBJ2-1; the D is unclear. Germline V gene sequence: CDR1 MNHEY, CDR2 SVGAGI. V lost 3 bases, J lost 14 bases, and 17 bases lay in between. There are 13 residues in the CDR3. The CDR3 DNA is TGTGCCAGCAGTTATATAATTCATGCCGCGGAGTTCTTC. Translating it yields CASSYIIHAAEFF.